A single T cell receptor beta chain is shown here with its context. Its antigen is still unknown. No much larger clone exists at a distance of one base, and base qualities are not known. This sample was included in a study of Ad26.COV2.S vaccination and SARS-CoV-2 variants (dated by TCRdb to the early 2020s). Regarding the complete study: Vaccine-arm donors came from COV1001, a multicentre, randomized, double-blind, placebo-controlled phase I-IIa trial of Ad26.COV2.S in healthy adults. Ad26.COV2.S was administered intramuscularly at 5 x 10^10 or 1 x 10^11 viral particles, either as a single shot or as two shots given 56 days apart. TCRbeta repertoire sequencing served as the tool for gauging how specific and how broad the SARS-CoV-2-reactive T cell receptors were following Ad26.COV2.S vaccination. A total of around 32 samples were included in the TCR-sequenced set, comprising around 19 Ad26.COV2.S vaccine recipients, 5 placebo recipients and 8 SARS-CoV-2 convalescent individuals. Trial participants were randomized into five groups of five, in which low-dose or high-dose Ad26.COV2.S was given once or twice, or placebo was given on both occasions. Throughout the experiments and outcome assessment, investigators stayed blinded to trial group allocation.

The immunoSEQ Assay was used to sequence TCRbeta CDR3 regions. After extraction, genomic DNA underwent amplification by bias-controlled multiplex PCR, followed by high-throughput sequencing. On the authors' methods: To quantify the absolute abundance of each unique TCRbeta CDR3 region, sequences were collapsed and filtered. T cell fraction was estimated by normalizing TCRbeta template counts to usable DNA, which was measured by amplifying reference genes present in all nucleated cells. Repertoire TCRs were annotated as SARS-CoV-2-specific by exact matching of V gene, CDR3 amino acid sequence and J gene to a known reactive TCR set. The reference SARS-CoV-2 TCR set came from MIRA and was filtered for enrichment in COVID-19-positive ImmuneCODE repertoires, removing public or cross-reactive TCRs. Based on the MIRA antigens, annotated TCRs were further analysed at the level of specific ORF or position within ORF. Breadth was defined as the number of annotated unique rearrangements divided by the total number of unique productive rearrangements, and depth was defined as the summed frequency of the annotated unique rearrangements. Two-sided Wilcoxon rank-sum tests were used to compare TCR breadth between groups. TCRdb provides this immuneACCESS table in a form limited to in-frame rearrangements. Some clones are lacking; in checked studies, under half of them reflect an unresolved V gene, and why the rest are absent is not known. That table gives V, J and clone size, and the DNA gave D and trimming. The sample yields roughly 320,000 clones; around 81% were counted once. Around 2% of the sample comes from the top ten.

Reading the germline V gene (reference sequence) gives CDR1 SEHNR and CDR2 FQNEAQ. V has 6 bases trimmed and J has 9 bases trimmed; junction bases matching no gene number 6. The CDR3, from cysteine to phenylalanine, totals 14 residues. The sequence is cut down to CDR3 DNA, 42 bases in frame from base 1. What the treatment or condition label conveys for this sample: about 20 received Ad26.COV2.S at low or high dose, single or two shots; 5 received placebo; per-sample allocation not given. For vaccine and placebo recipients, the sequenced repertoires came from samples collected on day 63 after the first injection. Cohort 1b enrolled 25 to 30 adults aged 18-55 years at a single site in Boston, USA, between 29 July and 7 August 2020. As a vaccine, Ad26.COV2.S was a replication-incompetent adenovirus type 26 vector that expressed a prefusion-stabilized SARS-CoV-2 spike protein derived from the original Wuhan strain.

General findings and caveats noted by the study authors: After vaccination, spike-specific CD8+ and CD4+ T cell responses were reported to show substantial breadth. Comparable non-spike TCR breadth was observed between vaccine and placebo recipients, consistent with only spike being contained in the vaccine. The authors noted that the TCR breadth and depth analyses may have underestimated total T cell responses. Higher spike-specific TCR breadth was observed in Ad26.COV2.S recipients than in placebo recipients (P = 0.0014). The study was not powered to compare responses between vaccine doses or regimens.

Sequences were derived from peripheral blood, sampled in a trial of Ad26.COV2.S vaccine versus placebo. The rearrangement joined TRBV7-9 to TRBJ1-6, with TRBD1 identical over 9 junction bases. The receptor comes from a person aged 18 to 59 who received the Ad26.COV2.S COVID-19 vaccine or a placebo. The CDR3 amino acid sequence is: CASRTGTGRSPLHF. The DNA sequence is TGTGCCAGCAGGACGGGGACAGGGCGTTCACCCCTCCACTTT.